Following are 4 T cell receptor beta chains from one sample sequenced in a study of T cells in Graves' hyperthyroidism and ophthalmopathy. From RNA transcripts, TCR beta CDR3 regions were amplified. In the first-round RT-PCR of the TCR CDR3, the HTBI primer set was used. TCRdb processed the multiplex PCR reads anew with MiXCR; each CDR3 protein has one entry. The sample includes some 92,000 distinct CDR3 sequences, 35% to 45% of them seen just once. What was sequenced was peripheral blood or thyroid tissue (not recorded which). The receptors derive from a woman aged 30 to 39 with Graves' hyperthyroidism.

This clonotype was seen repeatedly, ten times or more. The chain couples TRBV5-6 to TRBJ2-7; TRBD1 matches at 8 bases. CDR3 length: 16 amino acids. The V and J ends lost 1 base and 0 bases, in that order; junction bases with no gene match: 6. Germline-derived CDR1 and CDR2 are SGHDT and YYEEEE. This CDR3 is CASSLLRDRSSYEQYF. DNA of the CDR3: TGTGCCAGCAGCTTGTTGAGGGACAGGAGCTCCTACGAGCAGTACTTC.

A single count supports this clonotype. The CDR3 DNA reads as TGCGCCAGCCGTAACGGGGACAAGCTTTGGGGAAGGACCCAGTACTTC. Translating gives CASRNGDKLWGRTQYF. This sequence joins TRBV5-1 and TRBJ2-5; TRBD1 is a possible D gene (6 bases). Deletions cut 7 bases from V and 7 bases from J, with 26 bases between. Germline loops: CDR1 SGHRS, CDR2 YFSETQ. The CDR3 runs to 16 residues.

This clonotype was observed many times. The chain carries TRBV27 and TRBJ1-3; 9 bases align to TRBD1. The trim removed 8 bases at V and 8 bases at J, leaving 10 bases unmatched. Germline CDR1 and CDR2: MNHEY and SMNVEV (reference sequence). There are 14 residues in the CDR3. CDR3 amino acids: CASQTGTGSDTIYF. The CDR3 DNA is TGTGCCAGCCAGACCGGGACAGGGTCTGACACCATATATTTT.

This clonotype was detected many times. CDR3 nucleotide sequence: TGTGCCAGCAGCTTGCCTTGGCAGGGGGCGCGTGGCTACACCTTC. It translates to CASSLPWQGARGYTF. The chain recombines TRBV5-6 with TRBJ1-2; 8 nucleotides line up with TRBD1. CDR1 is SGHDT, CDR2 YYEEEE, per germline. CDR3 length: 15 amino acids. J lost 7 bases, V lost 1 base, and 9 bases had no gene match.